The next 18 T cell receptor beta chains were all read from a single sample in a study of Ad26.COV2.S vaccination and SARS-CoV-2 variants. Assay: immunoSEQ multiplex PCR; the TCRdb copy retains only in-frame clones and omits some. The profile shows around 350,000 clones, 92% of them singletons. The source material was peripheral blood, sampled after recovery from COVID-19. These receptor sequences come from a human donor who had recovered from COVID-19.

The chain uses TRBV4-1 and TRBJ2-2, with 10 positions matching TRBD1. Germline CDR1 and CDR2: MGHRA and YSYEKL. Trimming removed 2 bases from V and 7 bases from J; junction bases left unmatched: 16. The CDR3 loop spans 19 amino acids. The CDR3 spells CASSQRLPGQGIGSGELFF. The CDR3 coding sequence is TGCGCCAGCAGCCAACGACTACCGGGACAGGGGATCGGGAGCGGGGAGCTGTTTTTT.

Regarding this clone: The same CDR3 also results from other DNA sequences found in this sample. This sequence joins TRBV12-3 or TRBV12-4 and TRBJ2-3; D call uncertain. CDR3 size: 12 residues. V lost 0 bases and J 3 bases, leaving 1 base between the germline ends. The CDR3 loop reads CASSLATDTQYF. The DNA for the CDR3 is TGTGCCAGCAGTTTAGCAACAGATACGCAGTATTTT.

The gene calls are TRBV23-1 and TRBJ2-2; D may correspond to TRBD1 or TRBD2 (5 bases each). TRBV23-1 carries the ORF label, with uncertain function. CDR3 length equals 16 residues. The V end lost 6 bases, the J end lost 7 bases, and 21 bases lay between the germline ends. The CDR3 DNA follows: TGCGCCAGCAGGGGACCTCTTACAGCTGGAGGCGGGGAGCTGTTTTTT. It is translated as CASRGPLTAGGGELFF.

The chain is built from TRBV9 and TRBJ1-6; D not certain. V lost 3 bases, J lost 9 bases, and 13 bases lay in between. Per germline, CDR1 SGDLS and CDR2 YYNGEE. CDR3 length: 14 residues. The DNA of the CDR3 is TGTGCCAGCAGCGCGTACTTGTCGGGTTCACCCCTCCACTTT. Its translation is CASSAYLSGSPLHF.

CDR3 in DNA: TGTGCCAGCAGCCCCTGGTCAGGGGCCGGGGAGCTGTTTTTT. This encodes CASSPWSGAGELFF. V is TRBV11-3 and J is TRBJ2-2; D is perhaps TRBD1 (6 bases). Germline V gene lookup returns CDR1 SGHNT and CDR2 YENEEA. This CDR3 spans 14 amino acids. The germline V and J ends were trimmed by 5 bases and 6 bases, with 13 bases remaining between them.

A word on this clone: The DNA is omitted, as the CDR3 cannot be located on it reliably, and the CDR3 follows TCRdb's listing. CDR3 sequence reads: CASSLPFGNGYTF. The J gene is TRBJ1-2, the V gene TRBV3-1 (or the pseudogene TRBV3-2). Germline assignment: CDR1 LGHDT and CDR2 YNNKEL (reference sequence). The CDR3 spans 13 residues, counting both ends.

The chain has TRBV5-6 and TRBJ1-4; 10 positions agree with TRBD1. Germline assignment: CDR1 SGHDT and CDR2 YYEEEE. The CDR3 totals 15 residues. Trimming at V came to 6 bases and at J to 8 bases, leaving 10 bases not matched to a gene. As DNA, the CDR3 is TGTGCCAGCACCCGACGCCGGACAGGGGGAGAAAAACTGTTTTTT. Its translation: CASTRRRTGGEKLFF.

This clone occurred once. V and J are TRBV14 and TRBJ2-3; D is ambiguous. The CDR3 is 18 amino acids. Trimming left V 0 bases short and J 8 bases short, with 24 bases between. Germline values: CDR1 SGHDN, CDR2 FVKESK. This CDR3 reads CASSQDLLKRPGFGTQYF. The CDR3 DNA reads TGTGCCAGCAGCCAAGATCTTTTGAAACGGCCGGGTTTTGGTACGCAGTATTTT.

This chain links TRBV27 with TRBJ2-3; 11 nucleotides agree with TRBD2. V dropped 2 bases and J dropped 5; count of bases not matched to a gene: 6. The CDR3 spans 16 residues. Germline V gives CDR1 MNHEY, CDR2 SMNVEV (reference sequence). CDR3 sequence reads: CASSLVTSGGGDTQYF. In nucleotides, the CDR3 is TGTGCCAGCAGTTTAGTTACTAGCGGGGGTGGAGATACGCAGTATTTT.

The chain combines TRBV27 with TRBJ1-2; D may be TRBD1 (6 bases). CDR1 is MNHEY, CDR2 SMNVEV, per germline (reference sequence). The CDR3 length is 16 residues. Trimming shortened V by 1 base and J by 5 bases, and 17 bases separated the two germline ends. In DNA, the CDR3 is TGTGCCAGCAGTTTATACGCAGGGGCGTACCCATATGGCTACACCTTC. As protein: CASSLYAGAYPYGYTF.

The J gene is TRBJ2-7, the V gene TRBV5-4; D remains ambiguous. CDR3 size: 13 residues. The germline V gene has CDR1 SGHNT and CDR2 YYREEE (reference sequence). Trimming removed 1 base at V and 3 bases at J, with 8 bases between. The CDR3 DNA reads TGTGCCAGCAGCTTGACCGGCAACTACGAGCAGTACTTC. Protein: CASSLTGNYEQYF.

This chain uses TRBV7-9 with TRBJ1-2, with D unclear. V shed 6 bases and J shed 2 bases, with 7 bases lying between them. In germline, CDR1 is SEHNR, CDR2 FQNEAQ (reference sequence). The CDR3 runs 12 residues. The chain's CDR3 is CASRGRNYGYTF. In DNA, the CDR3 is TGTGCCAGCAGAGGGAGGAACTATGGCTACACCTTC.

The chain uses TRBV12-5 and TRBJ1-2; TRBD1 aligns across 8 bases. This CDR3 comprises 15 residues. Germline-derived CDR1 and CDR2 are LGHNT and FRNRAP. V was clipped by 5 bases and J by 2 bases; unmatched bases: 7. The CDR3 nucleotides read TGTGCTAGTGGTCGAGGACAGGGTTCGAACTATGGCTACACCTTC. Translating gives CASGRGQGSNYGYTF.

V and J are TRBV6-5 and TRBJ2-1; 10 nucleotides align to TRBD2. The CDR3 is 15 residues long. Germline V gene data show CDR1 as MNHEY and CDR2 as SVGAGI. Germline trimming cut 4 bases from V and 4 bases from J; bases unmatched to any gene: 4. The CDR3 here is CASSSSGGAYNEQFF. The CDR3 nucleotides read TGTGCCAGCAGTTCTAGCGGGGGTGCATACAATGAGCAGTTCTTC.

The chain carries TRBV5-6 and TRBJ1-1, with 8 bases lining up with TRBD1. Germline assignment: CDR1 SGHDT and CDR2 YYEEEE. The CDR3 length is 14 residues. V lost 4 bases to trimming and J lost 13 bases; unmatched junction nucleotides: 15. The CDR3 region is CASSLAGGQVGGFF. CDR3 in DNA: TGTGCCAGCAGCCTAGCTGGGGGACAGGTCGGGGGTTTCTTT.

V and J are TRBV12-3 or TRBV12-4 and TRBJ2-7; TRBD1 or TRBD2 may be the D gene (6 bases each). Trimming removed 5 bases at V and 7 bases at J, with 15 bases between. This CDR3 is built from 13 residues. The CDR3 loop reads CASSPRGRGEQYF. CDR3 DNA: TGTGCCAGCAGTCCCCGGGGGCGCGGGGAGCAGTACTTC.

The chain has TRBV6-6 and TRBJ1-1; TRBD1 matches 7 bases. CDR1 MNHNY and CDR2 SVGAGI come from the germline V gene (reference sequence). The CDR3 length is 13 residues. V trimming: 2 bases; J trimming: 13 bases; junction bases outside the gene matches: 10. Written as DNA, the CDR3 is TGTGCCAGCAGTTACGAGGGGACAGTTAAGCTTTTCTTT. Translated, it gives CASSYEGTVKLFF.

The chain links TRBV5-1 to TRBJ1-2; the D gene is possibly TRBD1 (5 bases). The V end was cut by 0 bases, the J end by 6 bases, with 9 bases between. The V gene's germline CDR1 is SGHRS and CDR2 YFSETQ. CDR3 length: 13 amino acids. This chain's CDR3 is CASSLGGGDGYTF. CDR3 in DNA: TGCGCCAGCAGCTTGGGGGGCGGGGATGGCTACACCTTC.